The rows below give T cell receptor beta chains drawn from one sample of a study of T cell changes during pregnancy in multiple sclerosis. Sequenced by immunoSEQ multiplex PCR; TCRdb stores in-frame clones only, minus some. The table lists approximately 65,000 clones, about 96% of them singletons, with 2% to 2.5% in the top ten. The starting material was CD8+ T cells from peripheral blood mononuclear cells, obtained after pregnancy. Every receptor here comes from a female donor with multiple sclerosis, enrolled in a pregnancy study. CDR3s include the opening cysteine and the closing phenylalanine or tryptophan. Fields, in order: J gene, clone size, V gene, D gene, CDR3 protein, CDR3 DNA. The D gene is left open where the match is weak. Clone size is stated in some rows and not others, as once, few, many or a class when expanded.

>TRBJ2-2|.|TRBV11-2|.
CASSLGSGNTGELFF
TGTGCCAGCAGCTTAGGATCAGGGAACACCGGGGAGCTGTTTTTT
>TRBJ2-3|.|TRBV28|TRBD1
CASSLPRGRDTQYF
TGTGCCAGCAGTTTACCCAGGGGGCGGGATACGCAGTATTTT
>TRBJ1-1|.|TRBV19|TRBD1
CAVRIQGGGTEAFF
TGTGCCGTGAGAATCCAGGGGGGAGGCACTGAAGCTTTCTTT
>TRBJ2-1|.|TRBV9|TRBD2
CASSPTSGSRDEQFF
TGTGCCAGCAGCCCGACTAGCGGGAGTAGAGATGAGCAGTTCTTC
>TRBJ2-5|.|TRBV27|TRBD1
CASSSLDRGGEETQYF
TGTGCCAGCAGTTCCCTGGACAGGGGGGGGGAAGAGACCCAGTACTTC
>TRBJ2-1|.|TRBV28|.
CASSHGADYNEQFF
TGTGCCAGCAGTCATGGGGCAGATTACAATGAGCAGTTCTTC
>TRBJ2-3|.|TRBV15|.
CATSSPWGPGASDTQYF
TGTGCCACCAGCAGCCCCTGGGGGCCAGGGGCCTCAGATACGCAGTATTTT
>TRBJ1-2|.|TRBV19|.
CASSIASAGAAGYTF
TGTGCCAGTAGTATAGCCTCCGCAGGGGCGGCTGGCTACACCTTC
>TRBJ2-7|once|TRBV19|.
CASSILDATRDSYEQYF
TGTGCCAGTAGTATACTGGATGCGACTCGCGATTCCTACGAGCAGTACTTC
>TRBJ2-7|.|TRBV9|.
CASSGGGRGATMQYF
TGTGCCAGCAGCGGGGGGGGCAGGGGCGCTACGATGCAGTACTTC
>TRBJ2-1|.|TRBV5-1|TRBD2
CASSLGGLAGGPLYNEQFF
TGCGCCAGCAGCTTGGGTGGACTAGCGGGAGGGCCTCTGTACAATGAGCAGTTCTTC
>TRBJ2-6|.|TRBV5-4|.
CASRPFGGANVLTF
TGTGCCAGCAGACCCTTTGGCGGGGCCAACGTCCTGACTTTC
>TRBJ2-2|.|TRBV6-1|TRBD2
CASRETSAPNTGELFF
TGTGCCAGCAGGGAAACTAGCGCCCCGAACACCGGGGAGCTGTTTTTT
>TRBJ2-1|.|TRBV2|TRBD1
CASSDYRGVNNEQFF
TGTGCCAGCAGTGACTACAGGGGGGTTAACAATGAGCAGTTCTTC
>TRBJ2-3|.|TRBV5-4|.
CASARASSSTDTQYF
TGTGCCAGCGCCCGCGCTAGCAGCAGCACAGATACGCAGTATTTT
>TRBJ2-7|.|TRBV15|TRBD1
CATSRETGVYEQYF
TGTGCCACCAGCAGAGAGACAGGGGTATACGAGCAGTACTTC
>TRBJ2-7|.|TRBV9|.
CASSPDSTYEQYF
TGTGCCAGCAGCCCGGACTCCACCTACGAGCAGTACTTC
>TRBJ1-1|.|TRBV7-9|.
CASSSRPEAFF
TGTGCCAGCAGCTCGAGGCCTGAAGCTTTCTTT
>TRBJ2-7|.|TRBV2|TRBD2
CASSDATSGINAYEQYF
TGTGCCAGCAGTGACGCGACTAGCGGGATCAATGCCTACGAGCAGTACTTC
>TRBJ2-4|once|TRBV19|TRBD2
CASSPSRDYLLDIQYF
TGTGCCAGTAGTCCGAGCCGGGACTACCTTTTGGACATTCAGTACTTC
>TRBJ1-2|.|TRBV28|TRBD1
CASSYRQGTYGYTF
TGTGCCAGCAGTTACAGACAGGGAACGTATGGCTACACCTTC
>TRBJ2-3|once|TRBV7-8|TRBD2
CASSLAASGRAVSDTQYF
TGTGCCAGCAGCTTAGCGGCTAGCGGGAGGGCCGTATCAGATACGCAGTATTTT
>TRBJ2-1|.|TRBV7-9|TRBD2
CASFSGIYNEQFF
TGTGCCAGCTTTAGCGGGATATACAATGAGCAGTTCTTC
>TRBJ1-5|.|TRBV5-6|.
CASSPGGEGNQPQHF
TGTGCCAGCAGCCCGGGGGGGGAGGGCAATCAGCCCCAGCATTTT
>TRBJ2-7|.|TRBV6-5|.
CASRGGSYEQYF
TGTGCCAGCAGGGGGGGTAGCTACGAGCAGTACTTC
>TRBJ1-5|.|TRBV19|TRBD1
CASSPNPPRTGDDDQPQHF
TGTGCCAGTAGCCCGAACCCTCCCAGGACAGGGGACGACGATCAGCCCCAGCATTTT
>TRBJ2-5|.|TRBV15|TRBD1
CATSRGTGGETQYF
TGTGCCACCAGCAGAGGGACAGGGGGAGAGACCCAGTACTTC
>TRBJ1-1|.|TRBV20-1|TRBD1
CSASTGVEAFF
TGCAGTGCGTCTACAGGGGTTGAAGCTTTCTTT
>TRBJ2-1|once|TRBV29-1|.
CSARTRDNEQFF
TGCAGCGCCCGTACTAGGGACAATGAGCAGTTCTTC
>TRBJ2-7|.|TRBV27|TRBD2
CASSGNAGTSSYEQYF
TGTGCCAGCAGTGGGAATGCCGGGACTAGCTCCTACGAGCAGTACTTC
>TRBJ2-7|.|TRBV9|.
CASSASGGTAGEQYF
TGTGCCAGCAGCGCATCAGGGGGGACGGCGGGCGAGCAGTACTTC
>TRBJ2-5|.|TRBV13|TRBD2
CASSQGTSGRTRAQETQYF
TGTGCCAGCAGCCAGGGGACTAGCGGGAGAACACGAGCTCAGGAGACCCAGTACTTC
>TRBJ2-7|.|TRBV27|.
CASSYRNSYEQYF
TGTGCCAGCAGTTATCGTAACTCCTACGAGCAGTACTTC
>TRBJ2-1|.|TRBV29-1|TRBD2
CSVFKQGGKNEQFF
TGCAGCGTTTTTAAGCAGGGAGGGAAGAATGAGCAGTTCTTC
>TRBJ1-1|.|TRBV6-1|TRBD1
CASRLRDRMNTEAFF
TGTGCCAGCAGGCTCAGGGACAGGATGAACACTGAAGCTTTCTTT
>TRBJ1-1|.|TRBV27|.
CASSLWWANTEAFF
TGTGCCAGCAGTCTCTGGTGGGCGAACACTGAAGCTTTCTTT
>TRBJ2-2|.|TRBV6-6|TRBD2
CAHENGGSVTGELFF
TGTGCCCACGAAAATGGCGGGAGCGTCACCGGGGAGCTGTTTTTT
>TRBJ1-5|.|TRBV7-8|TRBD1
CASSLVGTGPLIKPQHF
TGTGCCAGCAGCTTAGTGGGGACAGGCCCCTTGATCAAGCCCCAGCATTTT
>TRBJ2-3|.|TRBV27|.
CASSWFGGITDTQYF
TGTGCCAGCAGTTGGTTTGGGGGGATCACAGATACGCAGTATTTT
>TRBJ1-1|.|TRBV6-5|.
CASRKRGALDTEAFF
TGTGCCAGCAGGAAGCGGGGTGCGTTGGACACTGAAGCTTTCTTT
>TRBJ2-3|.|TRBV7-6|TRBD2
CASSTWSGRTDTQYF
TGTGCCAGCTCCACGTGGAGCGGGAGGACAGATACGCAGTATTTT
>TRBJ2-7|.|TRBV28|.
CASSPSYGQYF
TGTGCCAGCAGTCCTTCCTACGGGCAGTACTTC
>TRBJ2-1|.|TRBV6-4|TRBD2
CASSVGTSSSDEQFF
TGTGCCAGCAGTGTAGGGACTAGCAGCTCCGATGAGCAGTTCTTC
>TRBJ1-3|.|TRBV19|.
CASSKGSSGNTIYF
TGTGCCAGTAGTAAAGGGAGCTCTGGAAACACCATATATTTT
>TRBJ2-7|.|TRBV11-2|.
CASSSTGTSSSYEQYF
TGTGCCAGCAGCTCTACCGGGACTTCGAGCTCCTACGAGCAGTACTTC
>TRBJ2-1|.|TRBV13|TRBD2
CASSQGTSGYSNEQFF
TGTGCCAGCAGCCAAGGGACTAGCGGGTACTCCAATGAGCAGTTCTTC
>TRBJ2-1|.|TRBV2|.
CASTGDPFNEQFF
TGTGCCAGCACGGGGGATCCTTTCAATGAGCAGTTCTTC
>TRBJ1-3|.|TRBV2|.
CASSETLSVSGNTIYF
TGTGCCAGCAGTGAAACCCTATCTGTCTCTGGAAACACCATATATTTT
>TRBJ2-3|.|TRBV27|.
CASSARLDGDTQYF
TGTGCCAGCAGTGCGAGACTAGATGGGGATACGCAGTATTTT
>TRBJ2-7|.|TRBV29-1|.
CSVYGGQSYEQYF
TGCAGCGTCTACGGCGGGCAGTCCTACGAGCAGTACTTC
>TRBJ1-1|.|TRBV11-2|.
CASSLDPGGGTEAFF
TGTGCCAGCAGCTTAGATCCAGGCGGGGGCACTGAAGCTTTCTTT
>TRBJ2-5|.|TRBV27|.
CASSLLKDRFETQYF
TGTGCCAGCAGTTTATTAAAGGACAGATTCGAGACCCAGTACTTC
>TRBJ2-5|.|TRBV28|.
CASSLTAGGWETQYF
TGTGCCAGCAGTTTAACGGCTGGGGGCTGGGAGACCCAGTACTTC
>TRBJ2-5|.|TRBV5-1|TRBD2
CASSPGLAAAGETQYF
TGCGCCAGCAGCCCGGGACTAGCGGCCGCGGGGGAGACCCAGTACTTC
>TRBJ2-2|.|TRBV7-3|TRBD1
CASSLGTANTGELFF
TGTGCCAGCAGCTTGGGGACAGCCAACACCGGGGAGCTGTTTTTT